The next 31 T cell receptor beta chains were all read from a single sample in a study of blood T cells in healthy people across ages. Using a J-beta primer mix together with a sample-barcoded 5' primer, a second PCR was run for roughly 7 to 12 cycles. TCRdb re-called the 5' RACE reads through MiXCR, storing one row per CDR3 protein. The sample lists 550,000 to 800,000 distinct CDR3 sequences, roughly 21% occurring once. Material: blood. The receptors shown here come from a man between 65 and 85 years old in good health.

This clonotype appeared once. This chain joins TRBV24-1 and TRBJ2-5; D might be TRBD1 (6 bases). With the DNA end fitting TRBJ2-1 better, the J assignment may be wrong. The germline CDR1 and CDR2 sequences are KGHDR and SFDVKD. The CDR3 sequence is 17 residues long. Here the CDR3 reads CATSDATGKLFSGEQFF. In DNA form, the CDR3 reads TGTGCCACCAGTGATGCGACAGGCAAATTGTTCTCGGGCGAGCAGTTCTTC.

The chain employs TRBV4-1 and TRBJ1-2; 12 bases agree with TRBD1. The CDR3 is made up of 16 amino acids. Trimming removed 1 base from V and 7 bases from J; junction bases left unmatched: 7. Germline assignment: CDR1 MGHRA and CDR2 YSYEKL. The CDR3 spells CASSQGGQGAIGGYTF. The CDR3 DNA reads as TGCGCCAGCAGCCAAGGGGGACAGGGGGCGATCGGTGGCTACACCTTC.

Points on this clonotype: Its ends do not fully match the called genes, so a read error is possible. This sequence joins TRBV5-1 and TRBJ2-1, with D perhaps given as TRBD1 or TRBD2 (5 bases each). The germline V gene encodes CDR1 SGHRS and CDR2 YFSETQ. The CDR3 extends over 16 amino acids. The chain's CDR3 is CASSLLVQSEDNGQFF. In DNA, the CDR3 is TGCGCCAGCAGCTTGCTGGTACAGTCGGAGGACAATGGGCAGTTCTTC.

This clonotype has more than one count but fewer than ten. Here the CDR3 DNA reads TGTGCCAGCAGCACAGGGACCGTCGATACGCAGTATTTT. Encoded protein: CASSTGTVDTQYF. The V and J genes are TRBV6-2 or TRBV6-3 and TRBJ2-3; TRBD1 might be the D (6 bases). The ends were cut back, 6 bases at V and 6 bases at J, with 13 bases in the middle. CDR1 and CDR2 from the germline V gene are MNHEY and SVGEGT. The CDR3 length is 13 residues.

The sample holds many counts of this clonotype. The rearrangement links TRBV12-3 or TRBV12-4 to TRBJ2-7; TRBD1 matches 9 bases. Losses at the gene ends were 8 bases for V and 2 bases for J; bases not matched to a gene: 7. There are 14 residues in the CDR3. CDR3 in DNA: TGTGCCAGCTCACCGGACAGGGGCCCCTACGAGCAGTACTTC. Translation: CASSPDRGPYEQYF.

This clonotype appeared a few times. The junction does not match germline at one end; this may be a read error. This chain connects TRBV27 to TRBJ2-1; D unresolved. Germline V gene sequence: CDR1 MNHEY, CDR2 SMNVEV (reference sequence). The CDR3 covers 12 residues. The CDR3 DNA reads TGTGCCAGCAGTTCTGTCTACGATGAGCAGTTCTTC. Protein: CASSSVYDEQFF.

V usage is TRBV20-1 and J usage is TRBJ2-7, with unresolved D. This CDR3 has 10 residues. Germline V lookup: CDR1 DFQATT, CDR2 SNEGSKA (reference sequence). The CDR3 reads CSPDEYEQYF. CDR3 sequence (DNA): TGCTCACCGGACGAGTACGAGCAGTACTTC.

Only a few counts were recorded for this clonotype. This clone may be a read error of a much larger clone one base away. The chain has TRBV5-6 and TRBJ2-1, with TRBD2 as a possible D gene (5 bases). This CDR3 is built from 13 residues. The V end lost 3 bases, the J end lost 12 bases, and 16 bases lay between the germline ends. Looked up from germline, CDR1 is SGHDT and CDR2 is YYEEEE. CDR3 DNA: TGTGCCAGCAGCTACCAACTGGCGGGTGGGCAGTTCTTC. The encoded protein is CASSYQLAGGQFF.

In this sample, this clonotype turned up a few times. The junction shows a germline mismatch at one end, possibly a read error. The rearrangement joins TRBV11-2 to TRBJ2-1; TRBD1 is a possible D gene (6 bases). The CDR3 loop spans 14 amino acids. Germline V lookup: CDR1 SGHAT, CDR2 FQNNGV. CDR3 in amino acids: CAGSSRTAYNEQFF. The CDR3 DNA is TGTGCCGGCAGCTCGCGGACAGCTTACAATGAGCAGTTCTTC.

This clonotype was seen more than once but under ten times. V gene TRBV12-3 or TRBV12-4 combines with J gene TRBJ2-5; either TRBD1 or TRBD2 may fit D (5 bases each). The V gene lost 4 bases and the J gene lost 4 bases, with 13 bases spanning the gap. CDR3 length: 14 residues. The CDR3 sequence is CASSSWDRRETQYF. In DNA, the CDR3 is TGTGCCAGCAGTTCCTGGGACCGCCGAGAGACCCAGTACTTC.

This clonotype was seen more than once but under ten times. The V and J genes are TRBV29-1 and TRBJ2-3; TRBD2 aligns across 8 bases. Germline V gene sequence: CDR1 SQVTM, CDR2 ANQGSEA. The CDR3 is 16 amino acids. J lost 0 bases, V lost 2 bases, and 7 bases had no gene match. CDR3 region: CSVEPGASGSTDTQYF. CDR3 in DNA: TGCAGCGTTGAACCCGGGGCTAGCGGGAGCACAGATACGCAGTATTTT.

This clonotype was detected only a few times. The chain carries TRBV21-1 and TRBJ1-2; TRBD1 is the table's D call, not checked against the DNA. TRBV21-1 is noted as a pseudogene. This CDR3 is built from 15 residues. The CDR3 protein is CASSKGGTGDYGYTF. Written as DNA, the CDR3 is TGTGCCAGCAGCAAGGGAGGGACAGGGGACTATGGCTACACCTTC.

This clonotype was observed many times. The chain recombines TRBV20-1 with TRBJ1-1; 7 nucleotides match TRBD1. The CDR3 has 12 residues. The V and J ends lost 5 bases and 1 base, in that order; junction bases with no gene match: 1. Germline-derived CDR1 and CDR2 are DFQATT and SNEGSKA (reference sequence). Written as DNA, the CDR3 is TGCAGTGCTTGGACAGGGAACACTGAAGCTTTCTTT. It specifies CSAWTGNTEAFF.

This clonotype has at least ten counts. The chain has TRBV3-1 and TRBJ2-7; no firm D call. The CDR3 consists of 13 residues. CDR1 is LGHDT and CDR2 is YNNKEL in the germline V gene (reference sequence). V was cut by 0 bases and J by 6 bases, with 9 bases left in between. The CDR3 coding sequence is TGTGCCAGCAGCCAAGATCGGTTCCGCGAGCAGTACTTC. This translates into CASSQDRFREQYF.

This clonotype was seen a handful of times. The chain couples TRBV5-1 to TRBJ1-1; D call uncertain. The length of the CDR3 is 15 residues. The germline gives CDR1 SGHRS, CDR2 YFSETQ. The V gene lost 0 bases and the J gene lost 4 bases, with 13 bases spanning the gap. The CDR3 DNA reads as TGCGCCAGCAGCTTGGCAGGTGCTGCGGGCACTGAAGCTTTCTTT. Translated, it gives CASSLAGAAGTEAFF.

The chain joins TRBV5-4 to TRBJ1-1; 10 bases fit TRBD1. Germline assignment: CDR1 SGHNT and CDR2 YYREEE (reference sequence). With V trimmed by 4 bases and J by 1 base, 7 bases remained unmatched. This CDR3 region has 16 residues. The DNA of the CDR3 is TGTGCCAGCAGCGGCGGGACAGGGGTGGCGAACACTGAAGCTTTCTTT. The encoded protein is CASSGGTGVANTEAFF.

The V and J genes are TRBV2 and TRBJ2-1; 11 nucleotides agree with TRBD1. The CDR3 sequence is 13 residues long. From germline, CDR1 is SNHLY and CDR2 FYNNEI. The trim removed 7 bases at V and 9 bases at J, leaving 5 bases unmatched. The CDR3 sequence is CASIRDRGSEQFF. For the CDR3, the DNA is TGTGCCAGCATCAGGGACAGGGGGAGTGAGCAGTTCTTC.

V and J are TRBV6-7 and TRBJ2-7; D tentatively reads TRBD1 or TRBD2 (6 bases each). The better agreement between TRBJ2-5 and the DNA end casts doubt on the J call. TRBV6-7 has ORF status, its function being uncertain. The CDR3 length is 14 residues. Here the CDR3 reads CASSGGTIGETQYF. The CDR3 bases are TGTGCCAGCAGTGGCGGGACAATTGGGGAGACCCAGTACTTC.

Only a few counts were recorded for this clonotype. The V gene is TRBV4-3, the J gene TRBJ2-4, with D tentatively TRBD2 (6 bases). This CDR3 has 17 amino acids. Germline V CDR1 and CDR2: LGHNA, YSLEER. V was clipped by 0 bases and J by 0 bases, with 12 bases between them. CDR3 sequence: CASSQDRTGLAKNIQYF. CDR3 sequence (DNA): TGCGCCAGCAGCCAAGATCGGACGGGACTAGCCAAAAACATTCAGTACTTC.

This clonotype has just a few counts. V and J are TRBV7-8 and TRBJ1-2, with a weak D call TRBD1 (6 bases). V lost 2 bases and J 7 bases, leaving 11 bases between the germline ends. The length of the CDR3 is 13 residues. Germline assignment: CDR1 SGHVS and CDR2 FQNEAQ. The CDR3 sequence is CASSLIGGRGYTF. The CDR3 DNA is TGTGCCAGCAGCTTAATCGGGGGCCGTGGCTACACCTTC.

This clonotype came up many times. The gene calls are TRBV6-6 and TRBJ2-6, with D unclear. CDR3 length: 18 residues. The germline V gene has CDR1 MNHNY and CDR2 SVGAGI (reference sequence). Deletions cut 6 bases from V and 0 bases from J, with 18 bases between. CDR3 sequence: CASRWNRADSSGANVLTF. The CDR3 DNA reads as TGTGCCAGCAGATGGAACCGGGCCGACTCCTCTGGGGCCAACGTCCTGACTTTC.

This clonotype was found many times. The chain is built from TRBV7-9 and TRBJ2-1, with 8 bases identical to TRBD1. The V segment lost 2 bases and the J segment 9 bases; nucleotides outside the gene matches: 6. The CDR3 extends over 14 amino acids. Germline-derived CDR1 and CDR2 are SEHNR and FQNEAQ (reference sequence). The CDR3 DNA reads as TGTGCCAGCAGCTTACAACGGACAGGGTTTGAGCAGTTCTTC. Protein product: CASSLQRTGFEQFF.

This clonotype has ten or more counts. The J gene is TRBJ2-5, the V gene TRBV7-2; D ambiguous. Germline CDR1 SGHTA, CDR2 FQGNSA. V was shortened by 1 base and J by 1 base, with 16 bases between the two germline ends. The CDR3 contains 17 residues. CDR3 amino acids: CASSLVFIGQPQETQYF. DNA for the CDR3: TGTGCCAGCAGCTTAGTTTTCATAGGGCAGCCCCAAGAGACCCAGTACTTC.

The chain links TRBV5-1 to TRBJ2-5; possible D gene TRBD2, 5 bases. The CDR3 runs 14 residues. With 4 bases removed from V and 5 bases from J, the gap between germline ends came to 15 bases. The germline V gene encodes CDR1 SGHRS and CDR2 YFSETQ. The CDR3 nucleotides are TGCGCCAGCAGCCTGGGGAGTCACGGGGAGACCCAGTACTTC. Translated: CASSLGSHGETQYF.

The chain has TRBV2 and TRBJ2-5, with 12 positions matching TRBD2. Germline V lookup: CDR1 SNHLY, CDR2 FYNNEI. After removal of 5 bases from V and 4 bases from J, the junction contained 8 bases not matched to a gene. The CDR3 contains 16 residues. CDR3 in amino acids: CASSPLGLAGRETQYF. The CDR3 DNA follows: TGTGCCAGCAGTCCCCTCGGACTAGCGGGAAGAGAGACCCAGTACTTC.

This clonotype was detected only a few times. This chain uses TRBV15 with TRBJ1-1, with TRBD1 matching over 8 bases. Germline values: CDR1 LNHNV, CDR2 YYDKDF (reference sequence). The CDR3 has 15 residues. J was trimmed by 5 bases and V by 0 bases; bases with no gene match: 5. CDR3 nucleotides: TGTGCCACCAGCAGAGAGACAGGGGTGAGGACTGAAGCTTTCTTT. Encoded protein: CATSRETGVRTEAFF.

This clonotype has only a few counts. The chain has TRBV7-9 and TRBJ2-1; TRBD2 agrees at 8 bases. Looked up from germline, CDR1 is SEHNR and CDR2 is FQNEAQ (reference sequence). The CDR3 contains 17 residues. V dropped 0 bases and J dropped 2; count of bases not matched to a gene: 6. This CDR3 is CASSLAVGAGAYNEQFF. As DNA, the CDR3 is TGTGCCAGCAGCTTAGCGGTGGGAGCGGGAGCCTACAATGAGCAGTTCTTC.

The chain is built from TRBV29-1 and TRBJ2-5; possibly TRBD2 for D (6 bases). CDR1 is SQVTM, CDR2 ANQGSEA, per germline. V was trimmed by 1 base and J by 7 bases, leaving 13 bases between them. This CDR3 comprises 13 residues. DNA for the CDR3: TGCAGCGTTGAAGGGACTAAAATTGGGACCCAGTACTTC. Its protein product is CSVEGTKIGTQYF.

V is TRBV6-5 and J is TRBJ2-2; TRBD2 agrees at 8 bases. V lost 6 bases, J lost 10 bases, and 10 bases stayed unmatched. Looked up from germline, CDR1 is MNHEY and CDR2 is SVGAGI. There are 14 residues in the CDR3. CDR3 residues: CASSLRGGKEELFF. CDR3 in DNA: TGTGCCAGCAGCCTCCGCGGGGGGAAGGAGGAGCTGTTTTTT.

The sample holds a few counts of this clonotype. This rearrangement joins TRBV7-9 to TRBJ2-5; 8 bases are a match to TRBD1. Trimming at V came to 4 bases and at J to 7 bases, leaving 8 bases not matched to a gene. This CDR3 comprises 14 residues. CDR1 and CDR2 (germline): SEHNR, FQNEAQ (reference sequence). CDR3 residues: CASSSGQGVGTQYF. The CDR3 bases are TGTGCCAGCAGCTCCGGACAGGGCGTAGGGACCCAGTACTTC.

This sequence joins TRBV4-1 and TRBJ2-5; tentatively, D is TRBD2 (6 bases). Germline assignment: CDR1 MGHRA and CDR2 YSYEKL. The CDR3 extends over 13 amino acids. Trimming pared 4 bases from V and 5 bases from J, leaving 11 bases between. CDR3 DNA: TGCGCCAGCAGCCTGGGACTGTCCGAGACCCAGTACTTC. Its protein is CASSLGLSETQYF.